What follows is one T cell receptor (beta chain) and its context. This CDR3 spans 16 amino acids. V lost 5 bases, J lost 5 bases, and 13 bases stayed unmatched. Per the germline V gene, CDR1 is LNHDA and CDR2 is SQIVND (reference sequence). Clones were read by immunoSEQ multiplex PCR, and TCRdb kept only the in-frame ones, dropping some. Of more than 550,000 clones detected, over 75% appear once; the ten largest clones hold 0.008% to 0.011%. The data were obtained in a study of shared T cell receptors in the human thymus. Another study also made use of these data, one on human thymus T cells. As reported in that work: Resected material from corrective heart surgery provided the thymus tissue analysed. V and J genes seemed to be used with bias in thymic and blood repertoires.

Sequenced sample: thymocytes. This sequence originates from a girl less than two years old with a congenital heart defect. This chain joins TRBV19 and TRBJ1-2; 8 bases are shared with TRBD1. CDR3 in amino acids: CASSRPGGALRYGYTF. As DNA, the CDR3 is TGTGCCAGTAGTCGGCCAGGGGGCGCATTGCGGTATGGCTACACCTTC.